The sequence of this T cell receptor beta chain was determined in a study of blood T cell repertoires in COVID-19. The wider study: Acute-phase and convalescent COVID-19 samples originated in the United States, Italy and Spain.

The table came from immunoSEQ multiplex PCR; TCRdb's copy has only in-frame clones and leaves some out. The sample contains more than 100,000 clones, just over 85% of which appear only once. The source is a human donor in a cohort sampled during active COVID-19. The material sequenced was peripheral blood.

CDR3 sequence: CASSFYRGGTEAFF. As DNA, the CDR3 is TGCGCCAGCAGCTTCTACAGGGGGGGTACTGAAGCTTTCTTT. The rearrangement joins TRBV5-1 to TRBJ1-1; 8 bases map to TRBD1. The CDR3 is made up of 14 amino acids. CDR1 is SGHRS and CDR2 is YFSETQ in the germline V gene. The junction had 5 bases not matched to a gene; V was cut back by 2 bases and J by 5 bases.